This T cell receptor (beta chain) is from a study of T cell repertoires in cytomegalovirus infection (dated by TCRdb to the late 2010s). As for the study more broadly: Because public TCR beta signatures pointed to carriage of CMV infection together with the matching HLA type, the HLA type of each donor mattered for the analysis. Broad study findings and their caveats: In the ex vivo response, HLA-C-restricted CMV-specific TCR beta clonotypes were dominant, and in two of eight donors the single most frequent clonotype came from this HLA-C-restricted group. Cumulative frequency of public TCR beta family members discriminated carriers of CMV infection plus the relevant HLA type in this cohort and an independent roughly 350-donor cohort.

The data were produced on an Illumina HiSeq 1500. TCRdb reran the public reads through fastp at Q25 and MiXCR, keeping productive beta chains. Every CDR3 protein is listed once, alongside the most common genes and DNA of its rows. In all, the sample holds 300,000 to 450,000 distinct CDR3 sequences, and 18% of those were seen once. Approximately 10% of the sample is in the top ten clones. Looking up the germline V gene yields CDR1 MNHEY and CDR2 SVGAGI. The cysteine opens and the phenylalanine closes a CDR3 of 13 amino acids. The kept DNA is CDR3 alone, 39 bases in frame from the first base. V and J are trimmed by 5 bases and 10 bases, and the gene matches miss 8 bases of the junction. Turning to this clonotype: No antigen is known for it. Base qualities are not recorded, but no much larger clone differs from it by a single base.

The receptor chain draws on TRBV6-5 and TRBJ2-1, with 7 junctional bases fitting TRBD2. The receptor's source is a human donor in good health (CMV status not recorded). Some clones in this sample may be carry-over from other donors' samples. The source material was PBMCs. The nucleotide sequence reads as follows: TGTGCCAGCAGTCTCTCCCCGGGACTAGAGCAGTTCTTC. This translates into CASSLSPGLEQFF.